This is a list of T cell receptor beta chains from one sample in a study of CD8 T cells in Susac syndrome. TCRdb redid the calling of the immunoSEQ multiplex PCR reads with MiXCR, one entry per CDR3 protein. The sample records a few hundred thousand distinct CDR3 sequences, about 95% being singletons. Source material: CD4+ T cells from PBMCs. These receptors originate from a human donor with Susac syndrome. The CDR3 runs from the conserved cysteine through the conserved F or W. The D gene is left open where the match is weak. Size values are once, few and many counts, or a class for expanded clones, and some rows have none.

j_call: TRBJ2-7
clone_size: few
v_call: TRBV13
d_call: TRBD2
cdr3_aa: CASSPRGTRREQYF
cdr3_nt: TGTGCCAGCAGCCCGCGAGGGACTAGACGCGAGCAGTACTTC

j_call: TRBJ1-1
clone_size: NA
v_call: TRBV5-1
d_call: NA
cdr3_aa: CASSSAWDRLAFF
cdr3_nt: TGCGCCAGCAGCTCCGCTTGGGACCGCCTAGCTTTCTTT

j_call: TRBJ2-3
clone_size: NA
v_call: TRBV20-1
d_call: TRBD2
cdr3_aa: CSVPTSHTDTQYF
cdr3_nt: TGCAGTGTCCCGACTAGCCACACAGATACGCAGTATTTT

j_call: TRBJ2-1
clone_size: NA
v_call: TRBV20-1
d_call: NA
cdr3_aa: CSRARYNEQFF
cdr3_nt: TGCAGTCGTGCCCGGTACAATGAGCAGTTCTTC

j_call: TRBJ1-1
clone_size: NA
v_call: TRBV3-1
d_call: NA
cdr3_aa: CASSLSRRNTEAFF
cdr3_nt: TGTGCCAGCAGCCTAAGCAGGCGGAACACTGAAGCTTTCTTT

j_call: TRBJ2-7
clone_size: NA
v_call: TRBV6-6
d_call: TRBD1
cdr3_aa: CASSYSTGTGYEQYF
cdr3_nt: TGTGCCAGCAGTTACTCGACCGGGACAGGCTACGAGCAGTACTTC

j_call: TRBJ2-7
clone_size: NA
v_call: TRBV12-3/TRBV12-4
d_call: NA
cdr3_aa: CASSPSYDPYEQYF
cdr3_nt: TGTGCCAGCAGCCCTAGCTACGATCCCTACGAGCAGTACTTC

j_call: TRBJ1-5
clone_size: NA
v_call: TRBV6-2/TRBV6-3
d_call: NA
cdr3_aa: CASSSPGIWLSNQPQHF
cdr3_nt: TGTGCCAGCAGTTCCCCGGGTATTTGGTTGAGCAATCAGCCCCAGCATTTT

j_call: TRBJ1-2
clone_size: few
v_call: TRBV14
d_call: NA
cdr3_aa: CASSQDQWSGYTF
cdr3_nt: TGTGCCAGCAGCCAAGATCAATGGTCGGGCTACACCTTC

j_call: TRBJ1-2
clone_size: once
v_call: TRBV5-1
d_call: NA
cdr3_aa: CASSLAAGVGNYGYTF
cdr3_nt: TGCGCCAGCAGCTTGGCGGCCGGGGTAGGGAACTATGGCTACACCTTC

j_call: TRBJ1-6
clone_size: NA
v_call: TRBV7-3
d_call: NA
cdr3_aa: CASSPVQGAPLHF
cdr3_nt: TGTGCCAGCAGCCCCGTTCAGGGTGCACCCCTCCACTTT

j_call: TRBJ2-7
clone_size: NA
v_call: TRBV11-2
d_call: NA
cdr3_aa: CASSEGVGYEQYF
cdr3_nt: TGTGCCAGCAGCGAAGGCGTGGGCTACGAGCAGTACTTC

j_call: TRBJ2-7
clone_size: NA
v_call: TRBV28
d_call: NA
cdr3_aa: CASEGRPYEQYF
cdr3_nt: TGTGCCAGCGAAGGTCGGCCATACGAGCAGTACTTC

j_call: TRBJ2-3
clone_size: NA
v_call: TRBV11-2
d_call: NA
cdr3_aa: CASTLLQDTQYF
cdr3_nt: TGTGCCAGCACCCTACTTCAAGATACGCAGTATTTT

j_call: TRBJ1-6
clone_size: NA
v_call: TRBV7-9
d_call: TRBD1
cdr3_aa: CASSSTIGTGPPLHF
cdr3_nt: TGTGCCAGCAGCTCCACTATCGGGACAGGGCCACCCCTCCACTTT

j_call: TRBJ1-2
clone_size: once
v_call: TRBV20-1
d_call: NA
cdr3_aa: CSAMPQYYGYTF
cdr3_nt: TGCAGTGCTATGCCCCAATACTATGGCTACACCTTC

j_call: TRBJ2-5
clone_size: once
v_call: TRBV29-1
d_call: TRBD2
cdr3_aa: CSVGGRGPWETQYF
cdr3_nt: TGCAGCGTTGGTGGGAGGGGTCCGTGGGAGACCCAGTACTTC

j_call: TRBJ2-3
clone_size: NA
v_call: TRBV7-6
d_call: TRBD2
cdr3_aa: CASSLAPRLAASTDTQYF
cdr3_nt: TGTGCCAGCAGCTTAGCCCCCCGACTAGCCGCTAGCACAGATACGCAGTATTTT

j_call: TRBJ1-5
clone_size: NA
v_call: TRBV3-1
d_call: NA
cdr3_aa: CASSQDQAESNQPQHF
cdr3_nt: TGTGCCAGCAGCCAAGATCAGGCGGAGAGCAATCAGCCCCAGCATTTT

j_call: TRBJ1-1
clone_size: NA
v_call: TRBV30
d_call: NA
cdr3_aa: CAWRGLQDTEAFF
cdr3_nt: TGTGCCTGGCGGGGGCTTCAGGACACTGAAGCTTTCTTT

j_call: TRBJ2-5
clone_size: NA
v_call: TRBV28
d_call: TRBD2
cdr3_aa: CASSSPVAGGGETQYF
cdr3_nt: TGTGCCAGCAGTTCCCCGGTCGCGGGGGGCGGGGAGACCCAGTACTTC

j_call: TRBJ2-5
clone_size: once
v_call: TRBV28
d_call: TRBD1
cdr3_aa: CASSLRTPGGAETQYF
cdr3_nt: TGTGCCAGCAGTTTACGGACGCCAGGGGGCGCGGAGACCCAGTACTTC

j_call: TRBJ2-1
clone_size: NA
v_call: TRBV4-3
d_call: NA
cdr3_aa: CASSLPPDNEQFF
cdr3_nt: TGCGCCAGCAGCCTACCGCCGGACAATGAGCAGTTCTTC

j_call: TRBJ2-7
clone_size: NA
v_call: TRBV7-2
d_call: TRBD2
cdr3_aa: CASSSRAGGPGEQYF
cdr3_nt: TGTGCCAGCAGCTCGAGAGCGGGGGGGCCTGGCGAGCAGTACTTC

j_call: TRBJ1-1
clone_size: NA
v_call: TRBV28
d_call: NA
cdr3_aa: CASSFYGAGTEAFF
cdr3_nt: TGTGCCAGCAGTTTCTATGGGGCAGGTACTGAAGCTTTCTTT

j_call: TRBJ2-3
clone_size: NA
v_call: TRBV2
d_call: TRBD2
cdr3_aa: CASDLAGVADTQYF
cdr3_nt: TGTGCCAGCGATCTCGCGGGGGTGGCAGATACGCAGTATTTT

j_call: TRBJ1-6
clone_size: once
v_call: TRBV3-1
d_call: NA
cdr3_aa: CASSQARDSYNSPLHF
cdr3_nt: TGTGCCAGCAGCCAAGCTAGGGATTCCTATAATTCACCCCTCCACTTT

j_call: TRBJ1-1
clone_size: NA
v_call: TRBV7-8
d_call: NA
cdr3_aa: CASSLFLSDSSVSNTEAFF
cdr3_nt: TGTGCCAGCAGCTTATTCCTATCAGACAGTTCAGTTTCGAACACTGAAGCTTTCTTT

j_call: TRBJ2-1
clone_size: NA
v_call: TRBV27
d_call: TRBD2
cdr3_aa: CASSLSLAGGYNEQFF
cdr3_nt: TGTGCCAGCAGTTTATCACTAGCGGGGGGGTACAATGAGCAGTTCTTC

j_call: TRBJ1-1
clone_size: NA
v_call: TRBV29-1
d_call: NA
cdr3_aa: CSVLQGGLTEAFF
cdr3_nt: TGCAGCGTTCTCCAAGGAGGGCTTACTGAAGCTTTCTTT

j_call: TRBJ1-5
clone_size: NA
v_call: TRBV19
d_call: NA
cdr3_aa: CASSIGSGNSNQPQHF
cdr3_nt: TGTGCCAGTAGTATAGGTAGCGGGAATAGCAATCAGCCCCAGCATTTT

j_call: TRBJ2-1
clone_size: NA
v_call: TRBV24-1
d_call: NA
cdr3_aa: CATSESWNNEQFF
cdr3_nt: TGTGCCACCAGTGAATCCTGGAACAATGAGCAGTTCTTC

j_call: TRBJ1-5
clone_size: NA
v_call: TRBV6-5
d_call: NA
cdr3_aa: CASSRGRDVNQPQHF
cdr3_nt: TGTGCCAGCAGTCGCGGACGGGACGTCAATCAGCCCCAGCATTTT

j_call: TRBJ1-5
clone_size: few
v_call: TRBV30
d_call: TRBD1
cdr3_aa: CATGQGNQPQHF
cdr3_nt: TGTGCCACCGGACAGGGCAATCAGCCCCAGCATTTT

j_call: TRBJ2-3
clone_size: NA
v_call: TRBV3-1
d_call: NA
cdr3_aa: CASSPSGFTDTQYF
cdr3_nt: TGTGCCAGCAGCCCATCGGGGTTCACAGATACGCAGTATTTT

j_call: TRBJ1-2
clone_size: NA
v_call: TRBV2
d_call: TRBD1
cdr3_aa: CASRSGGDYGYTF
cdr3_nt: TGTGCCAGCAGATCAGGGGGCGACTATGGCTACACCTTC

j_call: TRBJ2-1
clone_size: NA
v_call: TRBV6-2/TRBV6-3
d_call: TRBD2
cdr3_aa: CASSIGLAGGSEQFF
cdr3_nt: TGTGCCAGCAGTATCGGGCTAGCGGGAGGTAGTGAGCAGTTCTTC

j_call: TRBJ1-2
clone_size: NA
v_call: TRBV28
d_call: NA
cdr3_aa: CASSSVNYGYTF
cdr3_nt: TGTGCCAGCTCTTCTGTAAACTATGGCTACACCTTC

j_call: TRBJ1-4
clone_size: NA
v_call: TRBV20-1
d_call: TRBD1
cdr3_aa: CSSSSGQVNEKLFF
cdr3_nt: TGCAGTTCCTCATCGGGACAGGTGAATGAAAAACTGTTTTTT

j_call: TRBJ2-7
clone_size: NA
v_call: TRBV28
d_call: NA
cdr3_aa: CASSLSQGIHEQYF
cdr3_nt: TGTGCCAGCAGTTTATCGCAGGGGATCCACGAGCAGTACTTC

j_call: TRBJ2-3
clone_size: NA
v_call: TRBV19
d_call: TRBD1
cdr3_aa: CASSNVPGQGTDTQYF
cdr3_nt: TGTGCCAGTAGTAACGTACCGGGACAGGGCACAGATACGCAGTATTTT

j_call: TRBJ2-1
clone_size: NA
v_call: TRBV15
d_call: NA
cdr3_aa: CATAVVYNEQFF
cdr3_nt: TGTGCCACCGCCGTAGTATACAATGAGCAGTTCTTC

j_call: TRBJ2-1
clone_size: NA
v_call: TRBV7-8
d_call: TRBD2
cdr3_aa: CASSSRLAGANEQFF
cdr3_nt: TGTGCCAGCAGCTCCCGACTAGCGGGGGCCAATGAGCAGTTCTTC

j_call: TRBJ2-7
clone_size: NA
v_call: TRBV20-1
d_call: TRBD2
cdr3_aa: CSATMDPYSGGAEVGYEQYF
cdr3_nt: TGCAGTGCTACCATGGACCCCTATAGCGGGGGGGCCGAAGTGGGGTACGAGCAGTACTTC

j_call: TRBJ1-2
clone_size: NA
v_call: TRBV12-5
d_call: TRBD1
cdr3_aa: CASGSRTGNYGYTF
cdr3_nt: TGTGCTAGTGGTTCGAGGACAGGGAACTATGGCTACACCTTC

j_call: TRBJ1-1
clone_size: few
v_call: TRBV5-1
d_call: NA
cdr3_aa: CASSLEANTEAFF
cdr3_nt: TGTGCCAGCAGCTTAGAAGCGAACACTGAAGCTTTCTTT

j_call: TRBJ2-3
clone_size: NA
v_call: TRBV7-9
d_call: TRBD2
cdr3_aa: CASSPGTSSVDTQYF
cdr3_nt: TGTGCCAGCAGCCCAGGGACTAGCAGCGTAGATACGCAGTATTTT

j_call: TRBJ2-3
clone_size: NA
v_call: TRBV2
d_call: TRBD2
cdr3_aa: CASSAGLAVTDTQYF
cdr3_nt: TGTGCCAGCAGTGCGGGACTAGCGGTCACAGATACGCAGTATTTT

j_call: TRBJ2-3
clone_size: once
v_call: TRBV9
d_call: NA
cdr3_aa: CASSVDPSGWPTDTQYF
cdr3_nt: TGTGCCAGCAGCGTAGATCCCAGCGGGTGGCCCACAGATACGCAGTATTTT

j_call: TRBJ2-2
clone_size: once
v_call: TRBV11-3
d_call: NA
cdr3_aa: CASSSPLTQAGTGELFF
cdr3_nt: TGTGCCAGCAGCTCCCCCCTCACACAAGCGGGCACCGGGGAGCTGTTTTTT

j_call: TRBJ2-1
clone_size: NA
v_call: TRBV7-2
d_call: TRBD2
cdr3_aa: CASSATSGGAANEQFF
cdr3_nt: TGTGCCAGCAGCGCGACTAGCGGGGGGGCAGCGAATGAGCAGTTCTTC

j_call: TRBJ2-3
clone_size: NA
v_call: TRBV29-1
d_call: NA
cdr3_aa: CSVEDRGGRSTDTQYF
cdr3_nt: TGCAGCGTTGAAGATAGGGGGGGTCGTAGCACAGATACGCAGTATTTT

j_call: TRBJ2-5
clone_size: NA
v_call: TRBV6-2/TRBV6-3
d_call: NA
cdr3_aa: CASSPLGRGETETQYF
cdr3_nt: TGTGCCAGCAGTCCCCTAGGCAGGGGTGAAACGGAGACCCAGTACTTC

j_call: TRBJ2-2
clone_size: few
v_call: TRBV5-1
d_call: NA
cdr3_aa: CASSLDWGTGELFF
cdr3_nt: TGCGCCAGCAGCTTGGATTGGGGCACCGGGGAGCTGTTTTTT

j_call: TRBJ1-2
clone_size: NA
v_call: TRBV30
d_call: TRBD1
cdr3_aa: CAWSVVGPGQGGYGYTF
cdr3_nt: TGTGCCTGGAGTGTTGTCGGACCGGGACAGGGAGGGTATGGCTACACCTTC

j_call: TRBJ1-2
clone_size: NA
v_call: TRBV6-5
d_call: NA
cdr3_aa: CASSYRDSSPGYTF
cdr3_nt: TGTGCCAGCAGTTACCGGGACTCCTCTCCGGGCTACACCTTC

j_call: TRBJ1-5
clone_size: NA
v_call: TRBV6-1
d_call: NA
cdr3_aa: CAAAGGIDQPQHF
cdr3_nt: TGTGCCGCGGCAGGAGGTATAGATCAGCCCCAGCATTTT

j_call: TRBJ1-2
clone_size: NA
v_call: TRBV20-1
d_call: NA
cdr3_aa: CSADVRSNYGYTF
cdr3_nt: TGCAGTGCCGACGTGAGGTCTAACTATGGCTACACCTTC

j_call: TRBJ2-5
clone_size: NA
v_call: TRBV11-3
d_call: TRBD2
cdr3_aa: CASSPSGGNRDQYF
cdr3_nt: TGTGCCAGCAGTCCCAGCGGGGGGAATAGGGACCAGTACTTC

j_call: TRBJ2-2
clone_size: NA
v_call: TRBV7-9
d_call: TRBD2
cdr3_aa: CASRLATNTGELFF
cdr3_nt: TGTGCCAGCAGACTAGCGACGAACACCGGGGAGCTGTTTTTT